This T cell receptor beta chain was sequenced for a study of T cells after yellow fever vaccination. Study-wide results and caveats: Faster peaking, at day 5 versus 15, marked a secondary response that was weaker. Subsequent booster samples again held most clones from primary vaccination (more than 95% CD4, 85% to 90% CD8). Clonotype sharing between CD4 and CD8 compartments was small. Contamination of FACS-sorted repertoires by abundant clonotypes from the bulk population could occur.

TCRdb itself ran the 5' RACE reads through MiXCR, one entry per CDR3 protein. This sample carries around 360,000 distinct CDR3 sequences, approximately 10% of them seen once, and the ten largest clones take roughly 18%. Unmatched junction bases numbered 7, after V lost 7 bases and J lost 1 base. This CDR3 spans 16 amino acids. Per the germline V gene, CDR1 is MNHNS and CDR2 is SASEGT. A note on this clonotype: Its antigen is as yet unknown. A much larger clone sits a single nucleotide away, making a read error possible.

The gene calls are TRBV6-1 and TRBJ2-5, with 12 nucleotides matching TRBD2. Sequencing used PBMCs, obtained on the day of the first yellow fever vaccination. This clonotype originated in a man between 18 and 29 years old who received the YFV17D yellow fever vaccine. The CDR3 nucleotides are TGTGCCAGCATGCCCACTAGCGGGGGGCTCCAAGAGACCCAGTACTTC. This gives the protein CASMPTSGGLQETQYF.